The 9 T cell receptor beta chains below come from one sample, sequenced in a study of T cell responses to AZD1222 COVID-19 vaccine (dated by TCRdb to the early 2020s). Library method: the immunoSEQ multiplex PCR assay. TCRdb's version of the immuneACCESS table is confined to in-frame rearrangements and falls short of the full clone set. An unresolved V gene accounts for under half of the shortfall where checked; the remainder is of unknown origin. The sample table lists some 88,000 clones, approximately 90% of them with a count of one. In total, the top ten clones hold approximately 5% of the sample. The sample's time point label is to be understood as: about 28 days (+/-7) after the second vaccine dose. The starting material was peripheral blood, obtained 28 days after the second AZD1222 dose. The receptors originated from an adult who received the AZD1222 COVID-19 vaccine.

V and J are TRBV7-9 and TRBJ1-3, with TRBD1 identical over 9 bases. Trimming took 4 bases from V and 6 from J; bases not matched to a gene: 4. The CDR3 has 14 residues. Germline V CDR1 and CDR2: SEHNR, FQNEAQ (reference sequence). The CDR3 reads CASSWGQGANTIYF. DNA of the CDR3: TGTGCCAGCAGCTGGGGACAGGGCGCAAACACCATATATTTT.

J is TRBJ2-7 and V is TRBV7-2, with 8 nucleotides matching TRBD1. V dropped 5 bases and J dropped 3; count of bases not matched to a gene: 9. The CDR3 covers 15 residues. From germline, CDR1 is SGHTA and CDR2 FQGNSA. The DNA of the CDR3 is TGTGCCAGCAGCAGGACCGGGACAGGCCTCTACGAGCAGTACTTC. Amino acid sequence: CASSRTGTGLYEQYF.

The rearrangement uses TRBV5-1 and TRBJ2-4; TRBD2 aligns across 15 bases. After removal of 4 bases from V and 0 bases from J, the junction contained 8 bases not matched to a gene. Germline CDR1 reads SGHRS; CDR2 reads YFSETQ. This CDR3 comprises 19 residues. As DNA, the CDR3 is TGCGCCAGCAGCAGCGGACTAGCGGGGGGGACTATAGCCAAAAACATTCAGTACTTC. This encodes CASSSGLAGGTIAKNIQYF.

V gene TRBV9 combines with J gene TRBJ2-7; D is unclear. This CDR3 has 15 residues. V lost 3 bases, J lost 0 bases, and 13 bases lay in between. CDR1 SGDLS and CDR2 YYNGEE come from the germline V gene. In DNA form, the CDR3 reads TGTGCCAGCAGCGCAGGCTTATTACGCTCCTACGAGCAGTACTTC. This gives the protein CASSAGLLRSYEQYF.

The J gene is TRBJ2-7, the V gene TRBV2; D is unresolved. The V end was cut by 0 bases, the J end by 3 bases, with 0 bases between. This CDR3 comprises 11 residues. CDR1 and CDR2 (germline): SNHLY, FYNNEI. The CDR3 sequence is CASSEAYEQYF. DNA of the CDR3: TGTGCCAGCAGTGAAGCCTACGAGCAGTACTTC.

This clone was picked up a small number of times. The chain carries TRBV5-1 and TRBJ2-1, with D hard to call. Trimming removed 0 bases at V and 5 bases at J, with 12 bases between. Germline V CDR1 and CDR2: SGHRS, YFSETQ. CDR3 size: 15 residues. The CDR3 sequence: CASSLAGSLNNEQFF. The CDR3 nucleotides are TGCGCCAGCAGCTTGGCCGGCAGTCTGAACAATGAGCAGTTCTTC.

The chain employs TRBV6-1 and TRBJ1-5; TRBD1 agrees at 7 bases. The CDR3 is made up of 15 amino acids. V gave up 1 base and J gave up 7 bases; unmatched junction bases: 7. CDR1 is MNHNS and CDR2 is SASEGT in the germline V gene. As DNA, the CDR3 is TGTGCCAGCAGTGAAGGCAGGGGGAAGTGGCAGCCCCAGCATTTT. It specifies CASSEGRGKWQPQHF.

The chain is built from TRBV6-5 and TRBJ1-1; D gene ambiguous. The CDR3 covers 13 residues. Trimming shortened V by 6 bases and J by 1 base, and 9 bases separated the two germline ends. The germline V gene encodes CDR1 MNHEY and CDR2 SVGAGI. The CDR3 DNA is TGTGCCAGCAGCACCAACAGGAACACTGAAGCTTTCTTT. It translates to CASSTNRNTEAFF.

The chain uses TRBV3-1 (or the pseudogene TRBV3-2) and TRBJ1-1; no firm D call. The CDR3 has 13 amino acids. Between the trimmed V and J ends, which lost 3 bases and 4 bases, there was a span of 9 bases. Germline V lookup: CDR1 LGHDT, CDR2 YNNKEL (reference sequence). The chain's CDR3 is CASSHQKGTEAFF. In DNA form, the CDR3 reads TGTGCCAGCAGCCACCAGAAGGGCACTGAAGCTTTCTTT.